These 21 T cell receptor beta chains share one sample of origin, sequenced in a study of cytomegalovirus exposure and HLA in healthy donors. It was with 60 Vbeta and 13 Jbeta primers that the PCR ran. TCRdb's copy holds only in-frame clones and misses some; the assay was immunoSEQ multiplex PCR. The data contain about 150,000 clones, 79% of them singletons. Sequencing was performed on PBMCs. These receptors all come from a man in his forties or fifties in good health and CMV-seropositive.

CDR3 region: CSVETGVEKLFF. In DNA form, the CDR3 reads TGCAGCGTTGAGACAGGGGTTGAAAAACTGTTTTTT. V is TRBV29-1 and J is TRBJ1-4; 8 nucleotides match TRBD1. The CDR3 length is 12 residues. The germline V gene encodes CDR1 SQVTM and CDR2 ANQGSEA. The trim removed 3 bases at V and 7 bases at J, leaving 1 base unmatched.

This sequence joins TRBV6-1 and TRBJ1-1; tentatively, D is TRBD1 (5 bases). Germline V CDR1 and CDR2: MNHNS, SASEGT. The CDR3 has 13 residues. V was pared by 0 bases and J by 10 bases, with 12 bases between. The CDR3 here is CASSEANRSGAFF. The CDR3 DNA follows: TGTGCCAGCAGTGAAGCTAACAGGTCGGGAGCTTTCTTT.

The chain couples TRBV7-6 to TRBJ2-5, with D perhaps matching TRBD1 (6 bases). This CDR3 has 17 amino acids. V dropped 6 bases and J dropped 3 bases, with 23 bases sitting between them. In germline, CDR1 is SGHVS, CDR2 FNYEAQ. CDR3 amino acids: CASRERSPSTGKETQYF. The CDR3 DNA follows: TGTGCCAGCAGGGAACGAAGTCCCTCGACAGGCAAAGAGACCCAGTACTTC.

J is TRBJ2-2 and V is TRBV7-9; 8 bases are a match to TRBD2. CDR1 is SEHNR, CDR2 FQNEAQ, per germline (reference sequence). The trim removed 6 bases at V and 7 bases at J, leaving 10 bases unmatched. The CDR3 runs to 15 residues. The CDR3 loop reads CASRDWREEGGELFF. The CDR3 region has the DNA TGTGCCAGCAGGGACTGGCGGGAGGAAGGCGGGGAGCTGTTTTTT.

V usage is TRBV2 and J usage is TRBJ2-5; D unresolved. This CDR3 contains 12 residues. Between the trimmed V and J ends, which lost 7 bases and 7 bases, there was a span of 13 bases. Germline CDR1 reads SNHLY; CDR2 reads FYNNEI. The CDR3 DNA reads TGTGCCAGCACCCAAGAACGAGGGACCCAGTACTTC. This codes for CASTQERGTQYF.

V is TRBV6-1 and J is TRBJ2-2, with 9 bases identical to TRBD1. Germline assignment: CDR1 MNHNS and CDR2 SASEGT. Trimming at V came to 6 bases and at J to 6 bases, leaving 2 bases not matched to a gene. This CDR3 contains 13 residues. The CDR3 sequence: CASRQGAPGELFF. The CDR3 DNA sequence: TGTGCCAGCAGACAGGGGGCCCCCGGGGAGCTGTTTTTT.

The chain joins TRBV4-1 to TRBJ2-7, with D possibly TRBD1 on 6 matching bases. Between the trimmed V and J ends, which lost 0 bases and 4 bases, there was a span of 22 bases. Germline loops: CDR1 MGHRA, CDR2 YSYEKL. There are 18 residues in the CDR3. CDR3 protein: CASSQEQGRSRHRYEQYF. The DNA of the CDR3 is TGCGCCAGCAGCCAAGAACAGGGACGGTCCAGGCATAGGTACGAGCAGTACTTC.

The chain carries TRBV10-1 and TRBJ2-1, with 9 bases that match TRBD2. Germline V CDR1 and CDR2: WNHNN, SYGVQD (reference sequence). V lost 8 bases and J lost 3; bases outside the gene matches: 5. The CDR3 is 14 residues long. The CDR3 nucleotides read TGCGCCAGCTCTAGCGGGGCGGGCTACAATGAGCAGTTCTTC. It encodes CASSSGAGYNEQFF.

The CDR3 here is CASSSGTGRYEQYF. As DNA, the CDR3 is TGCGCCAGCAGCTCAGGGACAGGGAGATACGAGCAGTACTTC. The chain couples TRBV5-1 to TRBJ2-7; TRBD1 aligns across 9 bases. The CDR3 is 14 residues long. J lost 4 bases, V lost 3 bases, and 5 bases had no gene match. Germline loops: CDR1 SGHRS, CDR2 YFSETQ.

There are a few counts of this clone. V usage is TRBV5-1 and J usage is TRBJ2-5; D perhaps matches TRBD1 (6 bases). Germline V gene lookup returns CDR1 SGHRS and CDR2 YFSETQ. The CDR3 sequence is 16 residues long. Trimming stripped 4 bases from V and 5 bases from J, with 21 bases between. The CDR3 spells CASSTGATGFFETQYF. CDR3 bases: TGCGCCAGCAGCACAGGCGCTACAGGGTTTTTTGAGACCCAGTACTTC. The full variable domain, its missing parts supplied by reference TRBV5-1 and TRBJ2-5, is KAGVTQTPRYLIKTRGQQVTLSCSPISGHRSVSWYQQTPGQGLQFLFEYFSETQRNKGNFPGRFSGRQFSNSRSEMNVSTLELGDSALYLCASSTGATGFFETQYFGPGTRLLVL.

V and J are TRBV6-1 and TRBJ2-1; 12 positions agree with TRBD1. Germline assignment: CDR1 MNHNS and CDR2 SASEGT. V shed 7 bases, J shed 7 bases, and the junction held 5 bases outside the gene matches. The CDR3 length is 14 residues. The CDR3 region is CASKRDRGRNEQFF. The DNA for the CDR3 is TGTGCCAGCAAGAGGGACAGGGGGCGAAATGAGCAGTTCTTC.

The chain couples TRBV19 to TRBJ1-1, with D possibly TRBD1 on 6 matching bases. Trimming shortened V by 3 bases and J by 6 bases, and 14 bases separated the two germline ends. This CDR3 spans 14 amino acids. Germline V gives CDR1 LNHDA, CDR2 SQIVND (reference sequence). The CDR3 bases are TGTGCCAGTAGTATTCGGGGGGGCGACGCTGAAGCTTTCTTT. Encoded protein: CASSIRGGDAEAFF. The full variable domain, its missing parts supplied by reference TRBV19 and TRBJ1-1, is DGGITQSPKYLFRKEGQNVTLSCEQNLNHDAMYWYRQDPGQGLRLIYYSQIVNDFQKGDIAEGYSVSREKKESFPLTVTSAQKNPTAFYLCASSIRGGDAEAFFGQGTRLTVV.

The chain combines TRBV6-4 with TRBJ1-5; 10 positions agree with TRBD1. The J segment lost 4 bases and the V segment lost 6 bases, leaving 6 bases of the junction unmatched. Germline CDR1 reads MRHNA; CDR2 reads SNTAGT. This CDR3 comprises 15 residues. CDR3 sequence (DNA): TGTGCCAGCAGCCCCGGGACAGGGGAGAATCAGCCCCAGCATTTT. Protein: CASSPGTGENQPQHF.

J is TRBJ2-7 and V is TRBV28; D remains unclear. V was clipped by 0 bases and J by 2 bases, with 17 bases between them. Germline V gene lookup returns CDR1 MDHEN and CDR2 SYDVKM. The CDR3 loop spans 17 amino acids. CDR3 amino acids: CASSLWELSEEPYEQYF. The CDR3 region has the DNA TGTGCCAGCAGTTTATGGGAACTCAGCGAAGAACCCTACGAGCAGTACTTC.

DNA of the CDR3: TGCGCCAGCAGCCAAGCTAGCGGGAGCGTTGACATTCAGTACTTC. Its protein product is CASSQASGSVDIQYF. The chain combines TRBV4-1 with TRBJ2-4; 10 bases fit TRBD2. The CDR3 loop spans 15 amino acids. Germline V CDR1 and CDR2: MGHRA, YSYEKL. V was clipped by 1 base and J by 8 bases; unmatched bases: 5.

The chain couples TRBV5-1 to TRBJ2-7; TRBD2 agrees at 10 bases. V trimming: 4 bases; J trimming: 0 bases; junction bases outside the gene matches: 7. The CDR3 extends over 16 amino acids. The germline CDR1 and CDR2 sequences are SGHRS and YFSETQ. The CDR3 coding sequence is TGCGCCAGCAGCGGAAGGACTAGCGGAGGCTCCTACGAGCAGTACTTC. Protein sequence: CASSGRTSGGSYEQYF.

The V call is TRBV30, the J call TRBJ1-6; D possibly corresponds to TRBD1 (6 bases). This CDR3 has 14 residues. Trimming removed 2 bases from V and 7 bases from J, with 12 bases in between. Germline lookup yields CDR1 GTSNPN and CDR2 SVGIG (reference sequence). As DNA, the CDR3 is TGTGCCTGGAGTCCGGGACACGAGAATTCACCCCTCCACTTT. Translating it yields CAWSPGHENSPLHF.

CDR3 residues: CASSSLAGAYNEQFF. CDR3 DNA sequence: TGTGCCAGCAGCTCTCTAGCGGGAGCCTACAATGAGCAGTTCTTC. The genes are TRBV7-3 and TRBJ2-1; 10 bases agree with TRBD2. Trimming at V came to 4 bases and at J to 2 bases, leaving 2 bases not matched to a gene. This CDR3 has 15 residues. Germline V gene sequence: CDR1 SGHTA, CDR2 FQGTGA. The full variable domain, in which reference TRBV7-3 and TRBJ2-1 provide the parts outside the CDR3, is GAGVSQTPSNKVTEKGKYVELRCDPISGHTALYWYRQSLGQGPEFLIYFQGTGAADDSGLPNDRFFAVRPEGSVSTLKIQRTERGDSAVYLCASSSLAGAYNEQFFGPGTRLTVL.

The chain uses TRBV9 and TRBJ2-2; TRBD2 matches 10 bases. This CDR3 region has 20 residues. The junction had 20 bases not matched to a gene; V was cut back by 4 bases and J by 5 bases. Looked up from germline, CDR1 is SGDLS and CDR2 is YYNGEE. CDR3 coding DNA: TGTGCCAGCAGCCATCGGGGGCTAGCGGGAGCTAGGGGGCCAACCGGGGAGCTGTTTTTT. As protein: CASSHRGLAGARGPTGELFF. Full variable domain (missing parts from reference TRBV9 and TRBJ2-2): DSGVTQTPKHLITATGQRVTLRCSPRSGDLSVYWYQQSLDQGLQFLIQYYNGEERAKGNILERFSAQQFPDLHSELNLSSLELGDSALYFCASSHRGLAGARGPTGELFFGEGSRLTVL.

The chain uses TRBV5-6 and TRBJ1-2; maybe TRBD1 (6 bases). CDR3 size: 15 residues. V was cut by 1 base and J by 7 bases, with 17 bases left in between. Germline lookup yields CDR1 SGHDT and CDR2 YYEEEE. CDR3 loop: CASSLFAYTRGGYTF. CDR3 in DNA: TGTGCCAGCAGCTTGTTTGCATACACCAGGGGTGGCTACACCTTC.

The chain is built from TRBV5-1 and TRBJ2-5; 9 positions match TRBD2. The germline V gene has CDR1 SGHRS and CDR2 YFSETQ. This CDR3 is 16 amino acids long. J was trimmed by 0 bases and V by 4 bases; bases with no gene match: 7. CDR3 region: CASSTRLAEYQETQYF. The DNA for the CDR3 is TGCGCCAGCAGCACCCGACTAGCGGAGTACCAAGAGACCCAGTACTTC.